Shown below are 18 T cell receptor beta chains from a single sample sequenced in a study of T cell changes during pregnancy in multiple sclerosis. Sequencing was performed with immunoSEQ multiplex PCR; in TCRdb, only in-frame clones are kept and a portion is missing. Among about 98,000 clones listed, 90% to 95% were seen once. Material: peripheral blood, obtained after pregnancy. The receptor set was obtained from a female donor in good health, enrolled as a control in a pregnancy study.

This chain connects TRBV6-5 to TRBJ2-7; 8 bases map to TRBD2. Unmatched junction bases numbered 5, after V lost 7 bases and J lost 3 bases. The CDR3 totals 13 residues. Germline loops: CDR1 MNHEY, CDR2 SVGAGI. The CDR3 DNA reads TGTGCCAGCACGGCGGGAGGTATCTACGAGCAGTACTTC. Protein product: CASTAGGIYEQYF.

This chain joins TRBV10-1 and TRBJ2-3, with 7 bases lining up with TRBD2. The CDR3 sequence is 16 residues long. Germline CDR1 WNHNN, CDR2 SYGVQD (reference sequence). Trimming removed 5 bases from V and 6 bases from J; junction bases left unmatched: 14. The DNA for the CDR3 is TGCGCCAGCAGTCTTGCGACTAGCCCGGCGGTGGATACGCAGTATTTT. The encoded protein is CASSLATSPAVDTQYF.

This clone appeared a single time. The chain carries TRBV28 and TRBJ2-2; 8 bases agree with TRBD2. Germline V gives CDR1 MDHEN, CDR2 SYDVKM. Trimming at V came to 1 base and at J to 7 bases, leaving 14 bases not matched to a gene. The CDR3 has 18 amino acids. This CDR3 is CASSLSSGEREFGGELFF. The CDR3, as DNA: TGTGCCAGCAGTTTATCATCCGGGGAGCGGGAGTTTGGCGGGGAGCTGTTTTTT.

The gene calls are TRBV18 and TRBJ2-3, with 13 positions matching TRBD2. V shed 8 bases, J shed 4 bases, and the junction held 6 bases outside the gene matches. Germline values: CDR1 KGHSH, CDR2 LQKENI. CDR3 length equals 15 residues. CDR3 amino acids: CASGTSGGAPDTQYF. The CDR3 DNA sequence: TGTGCCAGCGGAACTAGCGGGGGGGCCCCAGATACGCAGTATTTT. Using reference TRBV18 and TRBJ2-3 for the parts outside the CDR3, the full variable domain is NAGVMQNPRHLVRRRGQEARLRCSPMKGHSHVYWYRQLPEEGLKFMVYLQKENIIDESGMPKERFSAEFPKEGPSILRIQQVVRGDSAAYFCASGTSGGAPDTQYFGPGTRLTVL.

This clone was detected only once. The J gene is TRBJ1-4, the V gene TRBV27, with D possibly matching TRBD1 (6 bases). The CDR3 covers 17 residues. Trimming stripped 3 bases from V and 11 bases from J, with 25 bases between. Germline CDR1 and CDR2: MNHEY and SMNVEV (reference sequence). The CDR3 nucleotides are TGTGCCAGCAGTTTCTCCGGGACACTATATCTCACAAGTAAACTGTTTTTT. This encodes CASSFSGTLYLTSKLFF.

Here the CDR3 DNA reads TGTGCCAGCAGCGCGCGAGAAGGAGCTTTGAATGGCTACACCTTC. It yields the protein CASSAREGALNGYTF. The rearrangement links TRBV7-9 to TRBJ1-2; D uncertain. CDR1 and CDR2 (germline): SEHNR, FQNEAQ (reference sequence). The CDR3 is 15 amino acids. V lost 5 bases to trimming and J lost 6 bases, with 19 bases between them.

The chain links TRBV19 to TRBJ1-1; D possibly corresponds to TRBD1 (5 bases). V was pared by 7 bases and J by 8 bases, with 20 bases between. The CDR3 is 14 amino acids. From germline, CDR1 is LNHDA and CDR2 SQIVND (reference sequence). The CDR3 sequence is CASNLGGLLAEAFF. CDR3 DNA: TGTGCCAGTAACCTGGGGGGACTACTCGCCGAAGCTTTCTTT.

The chain combines TRBV6-1 with TRBJ1-5; a weak D match, TRBD1 (6 bases). The CDR3 covers 15 residues. Germline values: CDR1 MNHNS, CDR2 SASEGT. The germline V and J ends were trimmed by 4 bases and 2 bases, with 12 bases remaining between them. As DNA, the CDR3 is TGTGCCAGCAGTGGGCAGGGGAGGGGCAATCAGCCCCAGCATTTT. This translates into CASSGQGRGNQPQHF.

This chain links TRBV5-1 with TRBJ2-5, with 11 bases aligning to TRBD1. J gave up 6 bases and V 4 bases, and 8 bases lay outside the gene matches. The CDR3 consists of 15 residues. CDR1 and CDR2 (germline): SGHRS, YFSETQ. Written as DNA, the CDR3 is TGCGCCAGCAGCCCAGGACAGGGGGCATGGCAGACCCAGTACTTC. Encoded protein: CASSPGQGAWQTQYF.

This sequence joins TRBV30 and TRBJ2-2, with D maybe TRBD2 (6 bases). There are 14 residues in the CDR3. CDR1 is GTSNPN and CDR2 is SVGIG in the germline V gene (reference sequence). V lost 0 bases and J 7 bases, leaving 12 bases between the germline ends. The DNA for the CDR3 is TGTGCCTGGAGTGTACTCGGGGGAATCGGGGAGCTGTTTTTT. Protein product: CAWSVLGGIGELFF.

The J gene is TRBJ2-3, the V gene TRBV7-9; D remains unclear. V was clipped by 1 base and J by 4 bases, with 9 bases between them. CDR1 and CDR2 (germline): SEHNR, FQNEAQ (reference sequence). The CDR3 totals 14 residues. DNA of the CDR3: TGTGCCAGCAGCTTAGAATATTATCCAGATACGCAGTATTTT. Its translation is CASSLEYYPDTQYF.

This rearrangement joins TRBV27 to TRBJ2-1; 8 positions match TRBD1. V lost 3 bases to trimming and J lost 7 bases; unmatched junction nucleotides: 5. The CDR3 is made up of 14 amino acids. The germline CDR1 and CDR2 sequences are MNHEY and SMNVEV (reference sequence). The DNA of the CDR3 is TGTGCCAGCAGTTTGGAAAACAGGGGGAATGAGCAGTTCTTC. Protein sequence: CASSLENRGNEQFF.

The V gene is TRBV19, the J gene TRBJ2-3, with a weak D call TRBD2 (5 bases). CDR3 length: 14 residues. Germline CDR1 is LNHDA and CDR2 is SQIVND (reference sequence). V was pared by 4 bases and J by 7 bases, with 15 bases between. CDR3 in amino acids: CASSNSGKMNTQYF. In DNA form, the CDR3 reads TGTGCCAGTAGTAACAGCGGAAAGATGAATACGCAGTATTTT.

The V call is TRBV10-3, the J call TRBJ2-3; the match to TRBD2 covers 11 bases. The ends lost 10 bases at V and 0 bases at J; junction bases unmatched: 3. There are 14 residues in the CDR3. The germline gives CDR1 ENHRY, CDR2 SYGVKD. CDR3 sequence: CATGLAVSTDTQYF. The CDR3 bases are TGTGCCACGGGACTAGCGGTGAGCACAGATACGCAGTATTTT.

V is TRBV6-5 and J is TRBJ1-1, with 10 bases aligning to TRBD1. The CDR3 has 14 amino acids. Losses at the gene ends were 7 bases for V and 5 bases for J; bases not matched to a gene: 7. Germline V CDR1 and CDR2: MNHEY, SVGAGI. CDR3 sequence reads: CASTLDRGLTEAFF. The CDR3 DNA follows: TGTGCCAGCACCCTGGACAGGGGGTTGACTGAAGCTTTCTTT.

The chain is built from TRBV4-1 and TRBJ2-3; TRBD2 might be the D (7 bases). The V gene lost 0 bases and the J gene lost 2 bases, with 15 bases spanning the gap. The CDR3 is 17 amino acids. CDR1 is MGHRA, CDR2 YSYEKL, per germline. Here the CDR3 DNA reads TGCGCCAGCAGCCAAGATGGGGGCGGGGGACCCACAGATACGCAGTATTTT. Its protein is CASSQDGGGGPTDTQYF.

The chain employs TRBV5-5 and TRBJ2-1; D gene uncertain. Trimming took off 0 bases at V and 0 bases at J, with 7 bases between the two ends. In germline, CDR1 is SGHKS, CDR2 YYEKEE (reference sequence). CDR3 size: 15 residues. The CDR3 coding sequence is TGTGCCAGCAGCTTGGTCGGTAGCTCCTACAATGAGCAGTTCTTC. This encodes CASSLVGSSYNEQFF.

V and J are TRBV28 and TRBJ2-7; TRBD1 aligns across 9 bases. The CDR3 consists of 14 residues. The trim removed 10 bases at V and 1 base at J, leaving 8 bases unmatched. Looked up from germline, CDR1 is MDHEN and CDR2 is SYDVKM. The CDR3 spells CATSGTGRSYEQYF. The DNA of the CDR3 is TGTGCCACCTCCGGGACAGGGAGGTCCTACGAGCAGTACTTC.